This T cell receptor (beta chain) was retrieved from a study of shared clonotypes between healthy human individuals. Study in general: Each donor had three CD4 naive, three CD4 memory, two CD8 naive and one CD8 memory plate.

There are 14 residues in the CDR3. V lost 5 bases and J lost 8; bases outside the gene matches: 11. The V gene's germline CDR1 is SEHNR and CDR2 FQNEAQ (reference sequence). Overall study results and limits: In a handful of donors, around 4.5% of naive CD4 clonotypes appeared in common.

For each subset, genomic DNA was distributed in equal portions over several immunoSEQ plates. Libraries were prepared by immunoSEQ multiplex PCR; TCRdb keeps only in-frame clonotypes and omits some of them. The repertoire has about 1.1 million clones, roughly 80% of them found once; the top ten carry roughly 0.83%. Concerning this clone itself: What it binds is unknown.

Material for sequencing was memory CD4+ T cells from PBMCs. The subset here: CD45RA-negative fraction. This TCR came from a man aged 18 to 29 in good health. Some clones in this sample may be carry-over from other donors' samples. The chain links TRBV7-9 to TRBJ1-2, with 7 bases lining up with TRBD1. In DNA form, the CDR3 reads TGTGCCAGCAGCCCCACGGGGACAGCGCGCGGCTACACCTTC. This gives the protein CASSPTGTARGYTF.